Each of the 15 T cell receptor beta chains below was sequenced from the same sample in a study of regulatory T cells in long-lasting Graves disease. According to the study, TCR beta libraries were built with iRepertoire HTBI primers and CDR3-region Arm-PCR. TCRdb itself ran the multiplex PCR reads through MiXCR, one entry per CDR3 protein. The sample has about 450,000 distinct CDR3 sequences, about 14% seen once. Specified time point: newly diagnosed GD, antithyroid drugs for less than 3 months. With RNA extracted from PBMCs as input, the TCR library was made. The same sample was also used in a study of T cells in Graves' hyperthyroidism and ophthalmopathy.

The source was peripheral blood mononuclear cells (PBMCs), collected at new diagnosis, from a patient treated with antithyroid drugs. These receptors all stem from a woman aged 45 to 65 with Graves disease.

The chain has TRBV18 and TRBJ2-7, with a possible D match to TRBD2 (7 bases). Germline loops: CDR1 KGHSH, CDR2 LQKENI. Trimming removed 0 bases at V and 5 bases at J, with 17 bases between. There are 16 residues in the CDR3. The CDR3 DNA reads as TGTGCCAGCTCACCACCCAATAGGGGGGGACTGAACGAGCAGTACTTC. It codes for CASSPPNRGGLNEQYF.

This clonotype has a handful of counts. The chain employs TRBV27 and TRBJ2-1; D remains unclear. Germline V CDR1 and CDR2: MNHEY, SMNVEV (reference sequence). Trimming removed 0 bases at V and 4 bases at J, with 10 bases between. The CDR3 consists of 15 residues. The CDR3 bases are TGTGCCAGCAGTTTATCCGTGCCCAGATACAATGAGCAGTTCTTC. Protein: CASSLSVPRYNEQFF.

This clonotype was recorded many times. The rearrangement joins TRBV5-5 to TRBJ2-7; 7 positions agree with TRBD1. Germline V gives CDR1 SGHKS, CDR2 YYEKEE (reference sequence). J was trimmed by 1 base and V by 2 bases; bases with no gene match: 3. The CDR3 runs 14 residues. The CDR3 reads CASSFRGLSYEQYF. In nucleotides, the CDR3 is TGTGCCAGCAGCTTCAGGGGGTTGTCCTACGAGCAGTACTTC.

This clonotype was observed at least ten times. In nucleotides, the CDR3 is TGTGCCAGCAGTTTGAGGACTAGCGTTTACAATGAGCAGTTCTTC. Amino acid sequence: CASSLRTSVYNEQFF. V and J are TRBV27 and TRBJ2-1, with 9 bases matching TRBD2. CDR3 size: 15 residues. The V gene's germline CDR1 is MNHEY and CDR2 SMNVEV (reference sequence). Trimming removed 3 bases from V and 4 bases from J; junction bases left unmatched: 4.

The chain links TRBV7-6 to TRBJ2-7, with 7 bases aligning to TRBD1. V gave up 2 bases and J gave up 3 bases; unmatched junction bases: 10. Per the germline V gene, CDR1 is SGHVS and CDR2 is FNYEAQ. The CDR3 is 16 amino acids. In DNA form, the CDR3 reads TGTGCCAGCAGCTTAACGGGCAGGGGGTTGCTCTACGAGCAGTACTTC. It codes for CASSLTGRGLLYEQYF. The whole variable domain, remainder taken from reference TRBV7-6 and TRBJ2-7, is GAGVSQSPRYKVTKRGQDVALRCDPISGHVSLYWYRQALGQGPEFLTYFNYEAQQDKSGLPNDRFSAERPEGSISTLTIQRTEQRDSAMYRCASSLTGRGLLYEQYFGPGTRLTVT.

DNA for the CDR3: TGCGCCAGCAGCCAAGTACCGGGACTAGCGGGGAGCACAGATACGCAGTATTTT. Protein sequence: CASSQVPGLAGSTDTQYF. This chain links TRBV4-1 with TRBJ2-3, with 13 bases aligning to TRBD2. V shed 1 base and J 0 bases; nucleotides not matched to a gene: 4. The CDR3 is 18 residues long. Germline values: CDR1 MGHRA, CDR2 YSYEKL.

The chain combines TRBV27 with TRBJ2-2; TRBD2 is a possible D gene (5 bases). V was pared by 5 bases and J by 0 bases, with 10 bases between. The CDR3 covers 15 residues. CDR1 and CDR2 from the germline V gene are MNHEY and SMNVEV (reference sequence). This CDR3 reads CASSSDGANTGELFF. The CDR3 DNA reads as TGTGCCAGCAGTAGCGACGGGGCGAACACCGGGGAGCTGTTTTTT.

The sample holds many counts of this clonotype. The CDR3 nucleotides read TGCAGTGCTAACAGGGGGTACTACAATGAGCAGTTCTTC. It translates to CSANRGYYNEQFF. The chain employs TRBV20-1 and TRBJ2-1, with 8 bases identical to TRBD1. The CDR3 sequence is 13 residues long. V dropped 4 bases and J dropped 3; count of bases not matched to a gene: 2. The germline CDR1 and CDR2 sequences are DFQATT and SNEGSKA (reference sequence).

This clonotype was recorded many times. The chain employs TRBV7-2 and TRBJ2-7; 10 nucleotides match TRBD1. Germline CDR1 reads SGHTA; CDR2 reads FQGNSA. This CDR3 contains 13 residues. The ends lost 6 bases at V and 6 bases at J; junction bases unmatched: 5. CDR3 protein: CASRGQGGGEQYF. CDR3 sequence (DNA): TGTGCCAGCAGAGGACAGGGGGGTGGCGAGCAGTACTTC.

There are many counts of this clonotype. This chain links TRBV11-2 with TRBJ2-7; D may be TRBD2 (6 bases). The germline V and J ends were trimmed by 4 bases and 5 bases, with 12 bases remaining between them. Germline V lookup: CDR1 SGHAT, CDR2 FQNNGV. The length of the CDR3 is 13 residues. This CDR3 reads CASSSQGGDEQYF. CDR3 nucleotide sequence: TGTGCCAGCAGCTCCCAAGGAGGGGACGAGCAGTACTTC.

The chain carries TRBV4-1 and TRBJ2-7; 9 bases map to TRBD1. The CDR3 spans 15 residues. CDR1 is MGHRA and CDR2 is YSYEKL in the germline V gene. Germline trimming cut 2 bases from V and 4 bases from J; bases unmatched to any gene: 6. CDR3 DNA sequence: TGCGCCAGCAGCCAAACGACAGGGGGAGGATACGAGCAGTACTTC. Residues: CASSQTTGGGYEQYF.

The rearrangement joins TRBV12-3 or TRBV12-4 to TRBJ1-2; D gene uncertain. The V end was cut by 2 bases, the J end by 6 bases, with 13 bases between. The length of the CDR3 is 14 residues. For the CDR3, the DNA is TGTGCCAGCAGTTTACCCTCTCAAGCAAATGGCTACACCTTC. The encoded protein is CASSLPSQANGYTF.

This clonotype was observed many times. The rearrangement uses TRBV5-1 and TRBJ2-1; the match to TRBD1 covers 11 bases. V lost 3 bases to trimming and J lost 3 bases; unmatched junction nucleotides: 14. CDR1 and CDR2 (germline): SGHRS, YFSETQ. CDR3 length equals 19 residues. CDR3 sequence reads: CASSSGQGAQREYYNEQFF. The CDR3 nucleotides read TGCGCCAGCAGCTCTGGACAGGGGGCTCAGCGGGAATACTACAATGAGCAGTTCTTC.

In this sample, this clonotype turned up a few times. The DNA for the CDR3 is TGTGCCAGCAGTTACTCGAAGTTCGGGCAAGAGACCCAGTACTTC. Its protein product is CASSYSKFGQETQYF. The V and J genes are TRBV6-9 and TRBJ2-5, with D unresolved. The CDR3 contains 15 residues. Germline assignment: CDR1 MNHGY and CDR2 SVAAGI. V lost 3 bases to trimming and J lost 2 bases, with 13 bases between them.

This chain joins TRBV7-2 and TRBJ1-5; the match to TRBD1 covers 8 bases. The CDR3 is made up of 15 amino acids. V was pared by 6 bases and J by 3 bases, with 7 bases of the junction left unmatched. CDR1 is SGHTA, CDR2 FQGNSA, per germline. The CDR3 loop reads CASSPGTGNNQPQHF. CDR3 nucleotides: TGTGCCAGCAGTCCCGGGACAGGCAACAATCAGCCCCAGCATTTT.